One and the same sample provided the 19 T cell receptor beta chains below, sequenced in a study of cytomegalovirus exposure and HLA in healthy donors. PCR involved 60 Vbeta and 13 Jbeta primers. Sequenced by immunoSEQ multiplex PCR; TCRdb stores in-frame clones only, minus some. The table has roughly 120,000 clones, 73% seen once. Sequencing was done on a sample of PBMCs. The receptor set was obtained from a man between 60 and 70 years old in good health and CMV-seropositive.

This CDR3 reads CSVRESGEYSPLHF. CDR3 DNA sequence: TGCAGCGTGAGAGAGTCAGGGGAATATTCACCCCTCCACTTT. This chain joins TRBV29-1 and TRBJ1-6; D is perhaps TRBD1 (6 bases). This CDR3 is 14 amino acids long. The germline V gene has CDR1 SQVTM and CDR2 ANQGSEA. Trimming removed 6 bases from V and 8 bases from J, with 17 bases in between. Complete variable domain (other parts from reference TRBV29-1 and TRBJ1-6): SAVISQKPSRDICQRGTSLTIQCQVDSQVTMMFWYRQQPGQSLTLIATANQGSEATYESGFVIDKFPISRPNLTFSTLTVSNMSPEDSSIYLCSVRESGEYSPLHFGNGTRLTVT.

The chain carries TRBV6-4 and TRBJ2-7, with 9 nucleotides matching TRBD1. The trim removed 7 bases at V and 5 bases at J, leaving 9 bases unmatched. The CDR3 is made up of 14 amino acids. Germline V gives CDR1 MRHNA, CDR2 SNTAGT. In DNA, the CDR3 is TGTGCCAGCACAAGCGGACAGGGGAGGAACGAGCAGTACTTC. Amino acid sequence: CASTSGQGRNEQYF.

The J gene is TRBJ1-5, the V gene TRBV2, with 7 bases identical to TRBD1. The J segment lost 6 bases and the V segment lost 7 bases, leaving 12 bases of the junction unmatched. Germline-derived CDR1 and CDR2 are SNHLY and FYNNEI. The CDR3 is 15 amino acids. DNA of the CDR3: TGTGCCAGCACAATCCTTAGAGGGGGCAGTCAGCCCCAGCATTTT. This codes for CASTILRGGSQPQHF.

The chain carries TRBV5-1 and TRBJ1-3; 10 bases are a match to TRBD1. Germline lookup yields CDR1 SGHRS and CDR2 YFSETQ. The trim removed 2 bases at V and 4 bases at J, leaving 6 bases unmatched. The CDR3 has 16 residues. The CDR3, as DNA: TGCGCCAGCAGCTTAAGGACAGGGGGTACCGGAAACACCATATATTTT. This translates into CASSLRTGGTGNTIYF.

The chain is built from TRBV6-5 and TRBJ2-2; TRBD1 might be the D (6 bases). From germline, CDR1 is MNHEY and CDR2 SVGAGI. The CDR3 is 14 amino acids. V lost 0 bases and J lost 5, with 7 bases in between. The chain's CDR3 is CASSYSQGTGELFF. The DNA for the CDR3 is TGTGCCAGCAGTTACTCGCAGGGGACCGGGGAGCTGTTTTTT.

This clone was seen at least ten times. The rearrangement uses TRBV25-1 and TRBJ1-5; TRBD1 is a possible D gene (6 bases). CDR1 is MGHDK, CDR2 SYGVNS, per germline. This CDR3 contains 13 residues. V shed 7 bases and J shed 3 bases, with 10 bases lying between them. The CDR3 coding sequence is TGTGCCAGCACTGGACAGTCCAATCAGCCCCAGCATTTT. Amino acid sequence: CASTGQSNQPQHF.

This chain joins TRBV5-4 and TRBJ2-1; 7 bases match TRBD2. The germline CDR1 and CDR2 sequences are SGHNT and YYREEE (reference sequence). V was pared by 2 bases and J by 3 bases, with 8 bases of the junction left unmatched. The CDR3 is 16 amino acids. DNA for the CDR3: TGTGCCAGCAGCTTACCGCGGGGGAGCCTCTACAATGAGCAGTTCTTC. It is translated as CASSLPRGSLYNEQFF.

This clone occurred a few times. The CDR3 sequence: CASSQSSATNRGIGAFF. CDR3 DNA: TGCGCCAGCAGCCAATCTTCCGCAACTAACAGGGGGATCGGAGCTTTCTTT. The chain couples TRBV4-1 to TRBJ1-1; TRBD1 agrees at 8 bases. This CDR3 contains 17 residues. Trimming removed 2 bases from V and 10 bases from J; junction bases left unmatched: 18. Germline CDR1 reads MGHRA; CDR2 reads YSYEKL.

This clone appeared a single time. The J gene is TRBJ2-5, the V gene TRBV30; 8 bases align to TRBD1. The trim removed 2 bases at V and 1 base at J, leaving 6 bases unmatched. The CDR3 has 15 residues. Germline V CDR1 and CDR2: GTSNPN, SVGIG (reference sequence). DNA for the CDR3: TGTGCCTGGAGTTGGGGTGGGACAGGCCAAGAGACCCAGTACTTC. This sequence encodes CAWSWGGTGQETQYF.

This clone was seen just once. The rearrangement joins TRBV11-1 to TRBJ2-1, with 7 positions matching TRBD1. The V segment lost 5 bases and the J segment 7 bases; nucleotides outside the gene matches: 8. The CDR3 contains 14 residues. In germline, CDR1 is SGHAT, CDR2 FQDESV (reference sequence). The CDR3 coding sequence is TGTGCCAGCAGCCCGAGGGGGCGAGGTAATGAGCAGTTCTTC. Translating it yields CASSPRGRGNEQFF.

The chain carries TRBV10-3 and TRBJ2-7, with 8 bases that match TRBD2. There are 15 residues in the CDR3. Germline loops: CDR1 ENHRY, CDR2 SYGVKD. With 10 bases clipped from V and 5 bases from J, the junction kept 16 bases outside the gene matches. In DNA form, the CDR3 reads TGTGCCAAGTACAGGCGGGGGGTCCGTAGACACGAGCAGTACTTC. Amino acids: CAKYRRGVRRHEQYF.

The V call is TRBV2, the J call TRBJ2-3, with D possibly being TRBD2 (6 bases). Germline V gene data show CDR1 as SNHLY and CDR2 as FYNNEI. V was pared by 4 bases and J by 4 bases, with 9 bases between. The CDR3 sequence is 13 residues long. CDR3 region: CASSAWGADTQYF. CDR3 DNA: TGTGCCAGCAGTGCGTGGGGGGCAGATACGCAGTATTTT.

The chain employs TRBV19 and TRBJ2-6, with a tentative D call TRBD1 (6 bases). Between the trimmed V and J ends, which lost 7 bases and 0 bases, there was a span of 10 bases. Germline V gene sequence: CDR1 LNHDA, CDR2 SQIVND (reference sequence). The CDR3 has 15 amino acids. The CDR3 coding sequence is TGTGCCAGTACCCTACAGGGCTCTGGGGCCAACGTCCTGACTTTC. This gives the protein CASTLQGSGANVLTF.

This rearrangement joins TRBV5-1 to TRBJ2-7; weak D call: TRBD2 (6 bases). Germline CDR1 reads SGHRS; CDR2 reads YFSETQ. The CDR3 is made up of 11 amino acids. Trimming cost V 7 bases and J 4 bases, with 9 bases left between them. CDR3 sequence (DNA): TGCGCCAGCCGACGGGAGTACGAGCAGTACTTC. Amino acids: CASRREYEQYF.

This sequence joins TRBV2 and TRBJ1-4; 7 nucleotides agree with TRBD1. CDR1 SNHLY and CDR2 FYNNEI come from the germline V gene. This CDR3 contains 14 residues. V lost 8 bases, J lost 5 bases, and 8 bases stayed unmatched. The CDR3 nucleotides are TGTGCCAGCGAGAGGGACAGTTGGAATGAAAAACTGTTTTTT. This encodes CASERDSWNEKLFF.

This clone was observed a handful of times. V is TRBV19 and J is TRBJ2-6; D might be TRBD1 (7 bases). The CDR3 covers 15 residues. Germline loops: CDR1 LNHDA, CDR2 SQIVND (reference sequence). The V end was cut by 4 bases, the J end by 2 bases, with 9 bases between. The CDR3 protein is CASSSGTAGANVLTF. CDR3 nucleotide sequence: TGTGCCAGTAGTAGCGGGACAGCTGGGGCCAACGTCCTGACTTTC.

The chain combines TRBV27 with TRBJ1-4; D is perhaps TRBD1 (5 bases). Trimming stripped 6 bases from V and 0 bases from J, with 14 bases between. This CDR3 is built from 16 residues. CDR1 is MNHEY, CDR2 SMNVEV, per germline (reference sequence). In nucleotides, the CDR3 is TGTGCCAGCAGCCGCCAGGGCGTTCCAACTAATGAAAAACTGTTTTTT. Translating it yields CASSRQGVPTNEKLFF.

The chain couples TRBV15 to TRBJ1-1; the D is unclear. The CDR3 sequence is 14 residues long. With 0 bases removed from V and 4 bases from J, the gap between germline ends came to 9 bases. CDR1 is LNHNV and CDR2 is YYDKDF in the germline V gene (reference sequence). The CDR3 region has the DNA TGTGCCACCAGCAGAGATACGATTAGCACTGAAGCTTTCTTT. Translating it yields CATSRDTISTEAFF.

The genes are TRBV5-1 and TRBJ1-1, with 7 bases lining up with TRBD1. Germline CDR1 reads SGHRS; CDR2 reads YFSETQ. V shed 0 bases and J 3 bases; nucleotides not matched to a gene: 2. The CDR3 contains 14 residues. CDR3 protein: CASSLDQGDTEAFF. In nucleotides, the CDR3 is TGCGCCAGCAGCTTGGATCAGGGGGACACTGAAGCTTTCTTT.